This TCR beta chain originates from a study of cytomegalovirus exposure and HLA in healthy donors. Details on this clone: Its antigen remains unidentified. This sample includes further DNA sequences coding for the same CDR3.

Germline CDR1 reads SEHNR; CDR2 reads FQNEAQ (reference sequence). This CDR3 has 14 amino acids. Trimming removed 1 base at V and 4 bases at J, with 8 bases between. Study outcomes and limitations: Exclusion as indistinguishable affected some V segments, including TRBV6-2 and TRBV6-3.

Primers included in the PCR were 60 Vbeta and 13 Jbeta primers. Data came from immunoSEQ multiplex PCR; TCRdb stores just in-frame clones and leaves some out. The sample has some 150,000 clones; about 80% are singletons. The chain joins TRBV7-9 to TRBJ1-5, with a possible D match to TRBD1 (5 bases). The receptor comes from a man aged 40-49 years in good health and CMV-seropositive. Material for sequencing was PBMCs. This CDR3 is CASSLGGGNQPQHF. The CDR3, as DNA: TGTGCCAGCAGCTTAGGGGGGGGTAATCAGCCCCAGCATTTT.